This TCR beta chain is drawn from a study of beta chain features in type 1 diabetes. General study points: Type 1 diabetes patients had TCRB CDR3s that were shorter (moderately but significantly so) in all four CD4+ subsets.

cDNA synthesis used the whole RNA isolate, giving expressed TCRB sequences. TCRdb keeps only in-frame clones here, not all; method: immunoSEQ multiplex PCR. This table holds roughly 340,000 clones, around 12% found once. As for this clone: Its antigen is unidentified.

Germline CDR1 and CDR2: MNHEY and SMNVEV (reference sequence). The CDR3 is 16 amino acids. V dropped 2 bases and J dropped 1 base, with 13 bases sitting between them. The sample was naive CD4+ T cells from blood. The sequence derives from a woman aged 18-29 years with type 1 diabetes. V usage is TRBV27 and J usage is TRBJ2-3, with D uncertain. CDR3 DNA sequence: TGTGCCAGCAGTTTACGCCTAAGCCCGCGCACAGATACGCAGTATTTT. Translating it yields CASSLRLSPRTDTQYF.